Presented here are 11 T cell receptor beta chains from one specimen sequenced in a study of monozygotic twins with inflammatory bowel disease. For each CDR3 protein, TCRdb gives one entry from its re-call of the 5' RACE reads, without DNA. Its listing shows some 150,000 distinct CDR3 sequences. The specimen was blood. The source is a human donor with ulcerative colitis or Crohn's disease, or a healthy co-twin of an affected twin (not recorded which).

The V call is TRBV12-3 or TRBV12-4, the J call TRBJ2-5; TCRdb designates TRBD1, a call that cannot be tested without DNA. This CDR3 is 15 amino acids long. This CDR3 is CASNPGQGGGETQYF.

The rearrangement links TRBV30 to TRBJ2-1; TCRdb lists TRBD2, though no DNA is available to test this call. This CDR3 is 15 amino acids long. Germline V gives CDR1 GTSNPN, CDR2 SVGIG (reference sequence). The CDR3 spells CASKPPAGDDNEQFF.

The chain has TRBV29-1 and TRBJ1-4; TCRdb's D gene call, TRBD1, goes unchecked for lack of DNA. The V gene's germline CDR1 is SQVTM and CDR2 ANQGSEA. The CDR3 totals 14 residues. This CDR3 is CSVEDRGMGGKLFF.

The chain links TRBV10-3 to TRBJ2-5. There are 13 residues in the CDR3. Germline V lookup: CDR1 ENHRY, CDR2 SYGVKD. The CDR3: CAITHEARETQYF.

This chain links TRBV7-2 with TRBJ1-5. Germline CDR1 is SGHTA and CDR2 is FQGNSA. The CDR3 runs 14 residues. Here the CDR3 reads CASSRGRVNQPQHF.

The rearrangement links TRBV29-1 to TRBJ2-5; TCRdb gives TRBD1 as the D gene, but with no DNA this cannot be confirmed. CDR3 size: 12 residues. Germline CDR1 is SQVTM and CDR2 is ANQGSEA. CDR3 loop: CSAGTGVETQYF.

V usage is TRBV30 and J usage is TRBJ1-3. The CDR3 is 12 amino acids. CDR1 GTSNPN and CDR2 SVGIG come from the germline V gene (reference sequence). The CDR3 region is CAWSEGENTIYF.

The chain employs TRBV7-9 and TRBJ1-4; TCRdb names TRBD1, which stays unverified in the absence of DNA. CDR1 and CDR2 (germline): SEHNR, FQNEAQ (reference sequence). There are 15 residues in the CDR3. The chain's CDR3 is CASSLAGGLNEKLFF.

The rearrangement joins TRBV7-2 to TRBJ1-1; TCRdb reports TRBD1, a call that lacks DNA to check it against. The CDR3 length is 15 residues. CDR1 is SGHTA and CDR2 is FQGNSA in the germline V gene. CDR3 residues: CASSLRITGGTEAFF.

The rearrangement links TRBV20-1 to TRBJ2-7; TCRdb returns TRBD1, unconfirmable since there is no DNA. Germline V gene sequence: CDR1 DFQATT, CDR2 SNEGSKA (reference sequence). This CDR3 region has 16 residues. CDR3 in amino acids: CSARDRLSGHTYEQYF.

CDR3 sequence: CASSGNRVYEQYF. The chain joins TRBV12-3 or TRBV12-4 to TRBJ2-7; TCRdb picks TRBD1, but there is no DNA to check that call. The CDR3 has 13 amino acids.